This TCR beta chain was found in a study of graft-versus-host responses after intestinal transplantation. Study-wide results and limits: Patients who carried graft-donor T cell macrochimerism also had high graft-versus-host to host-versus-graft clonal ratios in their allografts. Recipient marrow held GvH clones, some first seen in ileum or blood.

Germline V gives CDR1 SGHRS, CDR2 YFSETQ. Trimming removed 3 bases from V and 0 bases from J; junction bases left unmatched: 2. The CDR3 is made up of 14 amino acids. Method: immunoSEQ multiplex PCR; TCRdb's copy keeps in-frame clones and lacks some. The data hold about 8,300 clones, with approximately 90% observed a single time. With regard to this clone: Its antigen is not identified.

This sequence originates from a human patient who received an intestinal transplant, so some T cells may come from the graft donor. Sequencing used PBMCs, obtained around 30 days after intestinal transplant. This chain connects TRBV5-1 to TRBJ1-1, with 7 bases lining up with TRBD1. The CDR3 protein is CASSWTGVNTEAFF. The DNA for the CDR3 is TGCGCCAGCAGCTGGACAGGAGTGAACACTGAAGCTTTCTTT.